The sequence of this T cell receptor beta chain was determined in a study of T cells in Graves' hyperthyroidism and ophthalmopathy. The CDR3 extends over 16 amino acids. The germline CDR1 and CDR2 sequences are SGDLS and YYNGEE. Between the trimmed V and J ends, which lost 4 bases and 1 base, there was a span of 15 bases. There were TCR beta CDR3 regions amplified from RNA transcripts. HTBI primers were used for first-round RT-PCR of the TCR CDR3. MiXCR was run by TCRdb on the multiplex PCR reads, yielding one entry per CDR3 protein. The repertoire has roughly 290,000 distinct CDR3 sequences, roughly 13% of them found once; the top ten carry under 8%. Lactation, pregnancy, other autoimmune disease or uncontrolled infection led to exclusion of patients.

The chain is built from TRBV9 and TRBJ2-1, with D perhaps matching TRBD2 (5 bases). Input material: blood. The receptor's source is a woman in her thirties or forties with Graves' hyperthyroidism. In nucleotides, the CDR3 is TGTGCCAGCAGCCCTCTGAGGGCGGGTTCCTACAATGAGCAGTTCTTC. Amino acids: CASSPLRAGSYNEQFF.